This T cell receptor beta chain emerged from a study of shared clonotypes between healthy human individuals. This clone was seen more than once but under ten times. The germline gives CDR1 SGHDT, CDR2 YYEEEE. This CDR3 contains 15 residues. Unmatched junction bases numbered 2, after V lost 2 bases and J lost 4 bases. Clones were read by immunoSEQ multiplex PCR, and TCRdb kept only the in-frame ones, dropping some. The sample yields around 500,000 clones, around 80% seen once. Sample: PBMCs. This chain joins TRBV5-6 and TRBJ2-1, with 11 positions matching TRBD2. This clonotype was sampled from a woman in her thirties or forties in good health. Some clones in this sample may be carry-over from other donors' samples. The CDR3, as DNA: TGTGCCAGCAGCTTTGGACTAGCGGGTTACAATGAGCAGTTCTTC. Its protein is CASSFGLAGYNEQFF.